The T cell receptor beta chain under discussion was sequenced for a study of cytomegalovirus exposure and HLA in healthy donors. The PCR had 60 Vbeta and 13 Jbeta primers. TCRdb's copy holds only in-frame clones and misses some; the assay was immunoSEQ multiplex PCR. The table records roughly 43,000 clones, about 60% of them present only once. Sequencing was done on a sample of PBMCs. This sequence originates from a human donor in good health.

The CDR3 DNA reads as TGTGCCAGCAGACCAACCAGATCTGGAAACACCATATATTTT. It translates to CASRPTRSGNTIYF. The chain combines TRBV7-2 with TRBJ1-3, with D hard to call. V lost 6 bases, J lost 1 base, and 10 bases lay in between. The CDR3 runs 14 residues. Germline V gives CDR1 SGHTA, CDR2 FQGNSA.